This paragraph covers one T cell receptor beta chain sequence. Antigen: not known. Beta-chain TCR cDNA was generated via 5'RACE template switching with UMIs. Reprocessing the 5' RACE reads, TCRdb reports a single entry for every CDR3 protein and omits DNA. In total, the table holds 150,000 to 200,000 distinct CDR3 sequences. The length of the CDR3 is 16 residues. Germline V gives CDR1 ENHRY, CDR2 SYGVKD. The data stem from a study of T cells expressing NK-cell markers. Overall study: Seven of the eight sequenced donors were classified as HCMV-seropositive, and one was classified as seronegative. Findings and limits, study-wide: These clonotypes additionally ranked first within the CD3+CD56-NKG2C+ fraction of four donors.

This clonotype originated in a man aged 18 to 69 in good health. The chain joins TRBV10-3 to TRBJ2-3; the D call from TCRdb, TRBD1, cannot be confirmed without DNA. Material: blood T cells: a sorted CD56 or NKG2C T cell subset, CD4+ or CD8+ T cells, or bulk PBMC T cells (not recorded which). Here the CDR3 reads CAISESWEGAYDTQYF.